One and the same sample provided the 2 T cell receptor beta chains below, sequenced in a study of blood T cell repertoires in COVID-19. Only in-frame clones appear in the TCRdb table, and some are missing; sequencing was by immunoSEQ multiplex PCR. The data contain under 300,000 clones, about 73% of them singletons. The sample consisted of peripheral blood. The origin of the receptors is a woman over 75 with acute or convalescent COVID-19.

The chain is built from TRBV5-1 and TRBJ2-7, with D possibly matching TRBD2 (6 bases). The germline gives CDR1 SGHRS, CDR2 YFSETQ. This CDR3 is 14 amino acids long. V was clipped by 5 bases and J by 0 bases, with 12 bases between them. In DNA form, the CDR3 reads TGCGCCAGCAGTAGGGGTAGCGGCTCCTACGAGCAGTACTTC. Protein sequence: CASSRGSGSYEQYF.

The sample holds one count of this clone. This chain uses TRBV5-5 with TRBJ2-7, with D possibly TRBD1 on 6 matching bases. There are 15 residues in the CDR3. Trimming stripped 1 base from V and 2 bases from J, with 13 bases between. Germline CDR1 reads SGHKS; CDR2 reads YYEKEE (reference sequence). The CDR3 loop is CASSLPRQDTYEQYF. In DNA form, the CDR3 reads TGTGCCAGCAGCTTGCCTCGACAGGATACCTACGAGCAGTACTTC.